A selection of T cell receptor beta chains follows, all from one sample in a study of identical twins. A single record per CDR3 protein comes from TCRdb applying MiXCR to the 5' RACE reads. The sample includes 500,000 or so distinct CDR3 sequences, roughly 21% seen only once; the top ten take roughly 0.91%. These sequences were also reported in another study, on T cells expressing NK-cell markers.

The sample comprised CD4+ T cells sorted from blood. The receptors stem from a woman younger than 30 in good health. Both conserved end residues are trimmed from each CDR3. D genes are given only for firm matches.

TRBJ2-5,TRBD1,TRBV20-1,11,SARRQGRETQY
TRBJ1-6,.,TRBV6-1,13,ASGKRDIEYSPLH
TRBJ2-3,.,TRBV20-1,10,SLRISSDTQY
TRBJ2-7,TRBD2,TRBV6-2/TRBV6-3,13,ASSYSIAGLDEQY
TRBJ1-2,TRBD1,TRBV5-1,11,ASSVTGYDGYT
TRBJ1-3,.,TRBV9,14,ASTAGYPGAGNTIY
TRBJ1-5,.,TRBV5-5,12,ASSAGVSNQPQH
TRBJ2-7,TRBD1,TRBV11-2,12,ASRPTGELGEQY
TRBJ2-1,TRBD2,TRBV20-1,12,SARRGSDYNEQF
TRBJ2-7,.,TRBV2,11,ASSEQGEDEQY
TRBJ2-2,TRBD1,TRBV20-1,13,SALNGQGGTGELF
TRBJ1-5,.,TRBV10-3,11,AISEQNNQPQH
TRBJ1-2,.,TRBV6-5,12,ASSTDGRAGGYT
TRBJ2-5,.,TRBV6-2/TRBV6-3,11,ASTRQIQETQY
TRBJ2-1,TRBD2,TRBV4-3,14,ASSQARRERDNEQF
TRBJ2-7,.,TRBV12-3/TRBV12-4,14,ASSPDRTTLTYEQY
TRBJ2-4,TRBD1,TRBV10-3,13,AISDEDRGRNIQY
TRBJ2-3,.,TRBV20-1,14,SAIDSYERTTDTQY
TRBJ2-7,TRBD1,TRBV5-1,12,ASSSGTGWNEQY
TRBJ2-7,.,TRBV30,10,AWSVGFYEQY
TRBJ1-1,.,TRBV5-4,13,ASSLRQGGSAEAF
TRBJ1-4,TRBD1,TRBV5-1,13,ASTQWTGRGEKLF
TRBJ2-7,.,TRBV29-1,10,SVAQGPYEQY
TRBJ2-5,TRBD1,TRBV6-2/TRBV6-3,14,ASSYSRTGGRETQY
TRBJ1-2,.,TRBV7-9,12,ASSLAENPYGYT
TRBJ1-6,.,TRBV10-3,13,AISEAGGTNSPLH
TRBJ2-7,TRBD2,TRBV10-3,14,AISESFLAGGLEQY
TRBJ2-7,.,TRBV9,13,ASSLDQSDLYEQY
TRBJ2-5,.,TRBV20-1,14,SASPGTGNVQETQY
TRBJ2-7,TRBD1,TRBV5-1,11,ASSSRTGNEQY
TRBJ1-5,.,TRBV12-3/TRBV12-4,11,ASSSQSDQPQH
TRBJ2-3,TRBD2,TRBV24-1,14,ATSDWTSEGQDTQY
TRBJ2-1,.,TRBV3-1,12,ASSQRGGSNEQF
TRBJ2-7,.,TRBV6-1,11,ASSMDGSHEQY
TRBJ2-5,TRBD2,TRBV20-1,15,SASPGVAGRIWETQY
TRBJ1-4,.,TRBV6-5,14,ASSLRQLATNEKLF
TRBJ1-5,.,TRBV20-1,11,SATEGGDQPQH
TRBJ1-1,TRBD1,TRBV10-3,11,AIFKDRGTEAF
TRBJ2-5,TRBD2,TRBV5-6,14,ASSLVSSGRGETQY
TRBJ1-1,.,TRBV27,13,ASSLGRGQGTEAF